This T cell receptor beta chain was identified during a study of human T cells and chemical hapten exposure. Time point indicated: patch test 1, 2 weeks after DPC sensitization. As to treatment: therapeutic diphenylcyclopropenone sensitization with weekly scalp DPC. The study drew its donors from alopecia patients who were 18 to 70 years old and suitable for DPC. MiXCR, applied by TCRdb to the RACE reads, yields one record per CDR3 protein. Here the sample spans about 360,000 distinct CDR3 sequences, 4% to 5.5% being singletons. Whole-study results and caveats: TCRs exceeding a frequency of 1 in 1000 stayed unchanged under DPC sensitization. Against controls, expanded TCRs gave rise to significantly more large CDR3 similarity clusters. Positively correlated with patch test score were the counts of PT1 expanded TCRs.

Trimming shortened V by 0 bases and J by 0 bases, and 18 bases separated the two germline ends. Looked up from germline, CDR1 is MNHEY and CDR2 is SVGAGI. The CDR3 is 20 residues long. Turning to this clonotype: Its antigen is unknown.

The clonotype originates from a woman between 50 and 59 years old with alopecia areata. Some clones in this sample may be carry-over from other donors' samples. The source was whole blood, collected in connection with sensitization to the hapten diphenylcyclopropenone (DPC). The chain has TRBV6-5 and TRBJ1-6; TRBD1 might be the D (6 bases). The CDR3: CASSYSAGAFRSSYNSPLHF. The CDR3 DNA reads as TGTGCCAGCAGTTACTCGGCAGGGGCCTTCAGGAGCTCCTATAATTCACCCCTCCACTTT.